The 24 T cell receptor beta chains listed next were all sequenced from one sample in a study of beta chain features in type 1 diabetes. The investigators reverse transcribed all of the isolated RNA, so they sequenced expressed TCRB transcripts. The table came from immunoSEQ multiplex PCR; TCRdb's copy has only in-frame clones and leaves some out. The sample contains 300,000 or so clones, less than 9.5% of which appear only once. Sequencing used central memory CD4+ T cells from blood. These receptors were obtained from a woman under 30 in good health.

This chain connects TRBV7-2 to TRBJ2-1; D gene unclear. The CDR3 runs to 17 residues. The V end was cut by 4 bases, the J end by 3 bases, with 19 bases between. Germline V lookup: CDR1 SGHTA, CDR2 FQGNSA. CDR3 nucleotide sequence: TGTGCCAGCAGCTGGGCGGCCTACAGTAATGTCTACAATGAGCAGTTCTTC. It encodes CASSWAAYSNVYNEQFF.

The CDR3 here is CAGSQKVLRGPWTF. CDR3 coding DNA: TGTGCCGGGAGCCAAAAGGTATTAAGGGGTCCGTGGACCTTC. The chain combines TRBV7-6 with TRBJ1-2, with D possibly TRBD1 on 5 matching bases. There are 14 residues in the CDR3. Trimming took off 11 bases at V and 14 bases at J, with 30 bases between the two ends. The germline V gene encodes CDR1 SGHVS and CDR2 FNYEAQ.

The chain links TRBV28 to TRBJ2-1; possibly TRBD2 for D (6 bases). V was clipped by 11 bases and J by 4 bases, with 9 bases between them. CDR1 and CDR2 from the germline V gene are MDHEN and SYDVKM. This CDR3 region has 11 residues. The CDR3 bases are TGTGCCTCTCGGGGGTACAATGAGCAGTTCTTC. Encoded protein: CASRGYNEQFF.

The chain uses TRBV4-2 and TRBJ2-7, with D possibly matching TRBD2 (5 bases). This CDR3 is 16 amino acids long. Trimming removed 0 bases from V and 4 bases from J, with 16 bases in between. Germline assignment: CDR1 LGHNA and CDR2 YNFKEQ. The chain's CDR3 is CASSQEGPTRRYEQYF. The CDR3 coding sequence is TGTGCCAGCAGCCAAGAAGGTCCGACCCGGAGGTACGAGCAGTACTTC.

In its sample, this clone was seen a few times. The V and J genes are TRBV19 and TRBJ2-7; D is possibly TRBD1 (5 bases). The CDR3 totals 16 residues. Germline V gene data show CDR1 as LNHDA and CDR2 as SQIVND (reference sequence). Trimming removed 3 bases at V and 2 bases at J, with 17 bases between. The CDR3, as DNA: TGTGCCAGTAGTATTTACCAGGGTAAGGCCACCTACGAGCAGTACTTC. The encoded protein is CASSIYQGKATYEQYF.

This clone was observed a few times. This chain uses TRBV4-2 with TRBJ2-3, with no clear D. The CDR3 extends over 13 amino acids. Looked up from germline, CDR1 is LGHNA and CDR2 is YNFKEQ. V was clipped by 1 base and J by 2 bases, with 4 bases between them. This CDR3 is CASSQGDTDTQYF. In DNA, the CDR3 is TGTGCCAGCAGCCAAGGGGACACAGATACGCAGTATTTT.

This chain connects TRBV25-1 to TRBJ2-7; 7 nucleotides match TRBD2. This CDR3 contains 14 residues. J was trimmed by 7 bases and V by 4 bases; bases with no gene match: 10. Germline assignment: CDR1 MGHDK and CDR2 SYGVNS. CDR3 coding DNA: TGTGCCAGCAGTGCCGTGGGGCTAGCGGAAGAGCAGTACTTC. Residues: CASSAVGLAEEQYF.

At least ten counts were recorded for this clone. V gene TRBV7-9 combines with J gene TRBJ1-5; the D gene is possibly TRBD1 (6 bases). The CDR3 loop spans 15 amino acids. V was trimmed by 5 bases and J by 3 bases, leaving 14 bases between them. CDR1 is SEHNR and CDR2 is FQNEAQ in the germline V gene (reference sequence). The CDR3 reads CASSPAGGSNQPQHF. CDR3 in DNA: TGTGCCAGCAGCCCGGCGGGGGGCTCCAATCAGCCCCAGCATTTT. The whole variable domain, filled in from reference TRBV7-9 and TRBJ1-5, reads DTGVSQNPRHKITKRGQNVTFRCDPISEHNRLYWYRQTLGQGPEFLTYFQNEAQLEKSRLLSDRFSAERPKGSFSTLEIQRTEQGDSAMYLCASSPAGGSNQPQHFGDGTRLSIL.

This clone has just a few counts. The sample contains more than one DNA sequence encoding this CDR3. V and J are TRBV5-1 and TRBJ2-1; 8 bases line up with TRBD1. Germline trimming cut 4 bases from V and 6 bases from J; bases unmatched to any gene: 3. CDR3 length equals 13 residues. CDR1 and CDR2 (germline): SGHRS, YFSETQ. The CDR3 region has the DNA TGCGCCAGCAGCAGTGGACAGGGCAATGAGCAGTTCTTC. Encoded protein: CASSSGQGNEQFF.

This chain uses TRBV13 with TRBJ2-7; D not resolved. V was cut by 0 bases and J by 4 bases, with 4 bases left in between. This CDR3 comprises 12 residues. Germline loops: CDR1 PRHDT, CDR2 FYEKMQ (reference sequence). The CDR3 sequence: CASSLGVYEQYF. The CDR3 region has the DNA TGTGCCAGCAGCTTAGGGGTGTACGAGCAGTACTTC. The whole variable domain, filled in from reference TRBV13 and TRBJ2-7, reads AAGVIQSPRHLIKEKRETATLKCYPIPRHDTVYWYQQGPGQDPQFLISFYEKMQSDKGSIPDRFSAQQFSDYHSELNMSSLELGDSALYFCASSLGVYEQYFGPGTRLTVT.

In this sample, this clone turned up a few times. CDR3 sequence reads: CASSQPGGSLHEQFF. CDR3 coding DNA: TGTGCCAGCAGCCAACCCGGAGGTAGCCTACATGAGCAGTTCTTC. V and J are TRBV4-2 and TRBJ2-1, with a possible D match to TRBD2 (5 bases). Trimming shortened V by 2 bases and J by 8 bases, and 16 bases separated the two germline ends. Per germline, CDR1 LGHNA and CDR2 YNFKEQ. The CDR3 contains 15 residues.

This clone was detected only once. The chain carries TRBV28 and TRBJ1-2; D call uncertain. The V gene's germline CDR1 is MDHEN and CDR2 SYDVKM. The CDR3 covers 14 residues. Trimming removed 8 bases from V and 4 bases from J, with 17 bases in between. The CDR3 DNA sequence: TGTGCCAGCGGACCCTCGCAGGTTATCTATGGCTACACCTTC. It is translated as CASGPSQVIYGYTF.

Only a few counts were recorded for this clone. The chain's CDR3 is CASSIFTTGNQPQHF. The CDR3 DNA follows: TGTGCCAGTAGTATTTTTACGACAGGCAATCAGCCCCAGCATTTT. This chain joins TRBV19 and TRBJ1-5; the D gene is possibly TRBD1 (5 bases). CDR1 is LNHDA, CDR2 SQIVND, per germline (reference sequence). Trimming took off 3 bases at V and 2 bases at J, with 11 bases between the two ends. This CDR3 region has 15 residues.

There are a few counts of this clone. J is TRBJ2-1 and V is TRBV7-3; the D is unclear. Trimming pared 0 bases from V and 8 bases from J, leaving 8 bases between. The CDR3 runs 13 residues. CDR1 and CDR2 from the germline V gene are SGHTA and FQGTGA. This CDR3 reads CASSLTTLDEQFF. CDR3 DNA: TGTGCCAGCAGCTTAACCACCCTTGATGAGCAGTTCTTC.

This clone was detected a few times. The rearrangement uses TRBV28 and TRBJ2-7; D ambiguous. The V end was cut by 6 bases, the J end by 5 bases, with 5 bases between. Germline CDR1 is MDHEN and CDR2 is SYDVKM. CDR3 length: 10 amino acids. CDR3 protein: CASSDHEQYF. The CDR3 nucleotides read TGTGCCAGCAGCGATCACGAGCAGTACTTC.

This clone was found many times. This rearrangement joins TRBV28 to TRBJ2-7; the match to TRBD2 covers 11 bases. Germline V gene sequence: CDR1 MDHEN, CDR2 SYDVKM. The CDR3 sequence is 13 residues long. V shed 7 bases, J shed 4 bases, and the junction held 3 bases outside the gene matches. As DNA, the CDR3 is TGTGCCAGCACCGGGACTAGCGGTTACGAGCAGTACTTC. It yields the protein CASTGTSGYEQYF.

The table lists this clone with a few counts. V gene TRBV27 combines with J gene TRBJ2-1; TRBD2 matches 9 bases. In germline, CDR1 is MNHEY, CDR2 SMNVEV (reference sequence). This CDR3 comprises 15 residues. The V segment lost 2 bases and the J segment 4 bases; nucleotides outside the gene matches: 3. In DNA, the CDR3 is TGTGCCAGCAGTTTACTGCTAGCGGGGTACAATGAGCAGTTCTTC. Translation gives CASSLLLAGYNEQFF.

With respect to this clone: Other nucleotide sequences from this sample produce the same CDR3. The V and J genes are TRBV7-2 and TRBJ2-1; perhaps D is TRBD1 or TRBD2 (5 bases each). V was trimmed by 1 base and J by 8 bases, leaving 12 bases between them. CDR1 is SGHTA and CDR2 is FQGNSA in the germline V gene. CDR3 length equals 14 residues. For the CDR3, the DNA is TGTGCCAGCAGCTTAGGGCAAACGGGGCATGAGCAGTTCTTC. This codes for CASSLGQTGHEQFF.

The V call is TRBV5-4, the J call TRBJ2-5; possibly TRBD2 for D (7 bases). V lost 3 bases and J lost 5, with 23 bases in between. Germline V gene sequence: CDR1 SGHNT, CDR2 YYREEE (reference sequence). This CDR3 comprises 17 residues. CDR3 sequence reads: CASSSLGAGEAKETQYF. DNA for the CDR3: TGTGCCAGCAGCTCCCTGGGGGCGGGAGAGGCAAAGGAGACCCAGTACTTC.

The chain employs TRBV10-3 and TRBJ2-5, with D perhaps TRBD1 (5 bases). V was clipped by 9 bases and J by 9 bases, with 17 bases between them. Germline CDR1 and CDR2: ENHRY and SYGVKD. The CDR3 has 12 residues. DNA for the CDR3: TGTGCCATTGGACAACAAGCTGACGCCCAGTACTTC. Translated, it gives CAIGQQADAQYF.

CDR3 loop: CASSYGRLGRDQPQHF. The CDR3 DNA reads as TGTGCCAGCAGTTACGGTCGGCTAGGTCGCGATCAGCCCCAGCATTTT. The chain employs TRBV6-6 and TRBJ1-5, with D unclear. V gave up 2 bases and J gave up 5 bases, with 16 bases separating them. Germline CDR1 is MNHNY and CDR2 is SVGAGI (reference sequence). CDR3 length: 16 residues.

In its sample, this clone was seen many times. J is TRBJ2-7 and V is TRBV18; TRBD2 matches 9 bases. The V segment lost 0 bases and the J segment 6 bases; nucleotides outside the gene matches: 3. Germline lookup yields CDR1 KGHSH and CDR2 LQKENI. The CDR3 consists of 14 residues. For the CDR3, the DNA is TGTGCCAGCTCACCACCGGGACTAGCATCCGAGCAGTACTTC. Translation gives CASSPPGLASEQYF.

The V gene is TRBV28, the J gene TRBJ2-3; D is unresolved. This CDR3 spans 14 amino acids. The V and J ends lost 5 bases and 0 bases respectively, with 9 bases between them. Germline V gene sequence: CDR1 MDHEN, CDR2 SYDVKM. CDR3 nucleotides: TGTGCCAGCAGTCGGATGGCCAGCACAGATACGCAGTATTTT. Its protein is CASSRMASTDTQYF.

This clone occurred a few times. This chain's CDR3 is CASSLRGTGHNEQFF. CDR3 nucleotide sequence: TGTGCCAGCAGCTTAAGAGGGACAGGGCACAATGAGCAGTTCTTC. J is TRBJ2-1 and V is TRBV7-2; TRBD1 matches at 9 bases. This CDR3 contains 15 residues. Germline CDR1 SGHTA, CDR2 FQGNSA. V lost 2 bases to trimming and J lost 5 bases; unmatched junction nucleotides: 4.